The 16 T cell receptor beta chains below come from one sample, sequenced in a study of CD8 T cells in Susac syndrome. Random hexamers were used to reverse transcribe the RNA input (about 0.5 to 1 ug). One entry per CDR3 protein, called by TCRdb with MiXCR from the immunoSEQ multiplex PCR reads. Altogether approximately 200,000 distinct CDR3 sequences are present, roughly nine tenths being singletons, with the ten largest covering around 0.15%. Sequencing used CD8+ T cells from PBMCs. All receptors come from a human donor with multiple sclerosis.

V is TRBV20-1 and J is TRBJ2-2, with TRBD2 matching over 11 bases. V shed 3 bases and J 7 bases; nucleotides not matched to a gene: 10. The CDR3 sequence is 16 residues long. The germline V gene encodes CDR1 DFQATT and CDR2 SNEGSKA (reference sequence). Here the CDR3 reads CSARGLAGGPVGELFF. In DNA, the CDR3 is TGCAGTGCTAGGGGATTAGCGGGAGGGCCTGTCGGGGAGCTGTTTTTT.

The rearrangement joins TRBV27 to TRBJ1-1; no clear D gene. The V gene lost 2 bases and the J gene lost 8 bases, with 12 bases spanning the gap. In germline, CDR1 is MNHEY, CDR2 SMNVEV (reference sequence). This CDR3 contains 13 residues. In DNA form, the CDR3 reads TGTGCCAGCAGTTTACCAACAGCTAAGGAAGCTTTCTTT. Protein sequence: CASSLPTAKEAFF.

The chain joins TRBV13 to TRBJ2-2; 7 bases align to TRBD1. The CDR3 has 17 amino acids. Germline V lookup: CDR1 PRHDT, CDR2 FYEKMQ (reference sequence). J was trimmed by 0 bases and V by 0 bases; bases with no gene match: 4. As DNA, the CDR3 is TGTGCCAGCAGCTTAGGCCGACAGGGTGCGAACACCGGGGAGCTGTTTTTT. Its protein product is CASSLGRQGANTGELFF.

The chain combines TRBV27 with TRBJ1-1; D might be TRBD1 (6 bases). CDR3 length: 14 amino acids. The germline V and J ends were trimmed by 5 bases and 5 bases, with 15 bases remaining between them. Germline-derived CDR1 and CDR2 are MNHEY and SMNVEV (reference sequence). This CDR3 reads CASSVRTDGTEAFF. The CDR3 region has the DNA TGTGCCAGCAGTGTCCGGACAGACGGAACTGAAGCTTTCTTT.

The V and J genes are TRBV6-5 and TRBJ2-1, with D perhaps TRBD2 (5 bases). Trimming took off 6 bases at V and 6 bases at J, with 15 bases between the two ends. This CDR3 has 14 residues. In germline, CDR1 is MNHEY, CDR2 SVGAGI. The CDR3 reads CASSNGLRGNEQFF. The CDR3, as DNA: TGTGCCAGCAGCAACGGACTCAGAGGCAATGAGCAGTTCTTC.

The chain combines TRBV5-6 with TRBJ2-1; 14 positions agree with TRBD2. The CDR3 runs 18 residues. Germline-derived CDR1 and CDR2 are SGHDT and YYEEEE. Trimming took 2 bases from V and 6 from J; bases not matched to a gene: 10. The CDR3 is CASSFILRLAGGLNEQFF. DNA of the CDR3: TGTGCCAGCAGCTTTATCCTCCGACTAGCGGGGGGGCTCAATGAGCAGTTCTTC.

The chain carries TRBV7-2 and TRBJ2-1; tentatively, D is TRBD2 (6 bases). The CDR3 runs to 16 residues. V lost 1 base and J lost 5, with 15 bases in between. Germline V gene lookup returns CDR1 SGHTA and CDR2 FQGNSA. The CDR3 reads CASSLDIAGTDNEQFF. CDR3 DNA sequence: TGTGCCAGCAGCTTAGATATTGCGGGAACCGACAATGAGCAGTTCTTC.

This sequence joins TRBV7-9 and TRBJ2-3; 9 bases align to TRBD2. This CDR3 spans 14 amino acids. The trim removed 1 base at V and 6 bases at J, leaving 2 bases unmatched. From germline, CDR1 is SEHNR and CDR2 FQNEAQ (reference sequence). The CDR3 loop is CASSLVAGGDTQYF. CDR3 sequence (DNA): TGTGCCAGCAGCTTAGTTGCGGGAGGGGATACGCAGTATTTT. The full variable domain, rest sourced from reference TRBV7-9 and TRBJ2-3, is DTGVSQNPRHKITKRGQNVTFRCDPISEHNRLYWYRQTLGQGPEFLTYFQNEAQLEKSRLLSDRFSAERPKGSFSTLEIQRTEQGDSAMYLCASSLVAGGDTQYFGPGTRLTVL.

CDR3 DNA sequence: TGTGCCAGCAGCTTAGCGAGGACTAGCGGGAGGGCCCGGGAGACCCAGTACTTC. This sequence encodes CASSLARTSGRARETQYF. The chain links TRBV11-1 to TRBJ2-5; the match to TRBD2 covers 15 bases. The germline V gene encodes CDR1 SGHAT and CDR2 FQDESV (reference sequence). With V trimmed by 0 bases and J by 5 bases, 7 bases remained unmatched. This CDR3 is 18 amino acids long.

This chain joins TRBV24-1 and TRBJ2-1, with 8 bases lining up with TRBD1. The V gene's germline CDR1 is KGHDR and CDR2 SFDVKD. The CDR3 extends over 13 amino acids. Trimming cost V 4 bases and J 9 bases; bases outside gene matches: 4. The CDR3 sequence: CATSEKQGVEQFF. The DNA for the CDR3 is TGTGCCACCAGTGAAAAACAGGGGGTTGAGCAGTTCTTC.

This rearrangement joins TRBV29-1 to TRBJ2-1; D may be TRBD1 (5 bases). From germline, CDR1 is SQVTM and CDR2 ANQGSEA. Trimming removed 0 bases from V and 2 bases from J, with 17 bases in between. CDR3 length equals 17 residues. The CDR3 DNA sequence: TGCAGCGTTGAAGATAGCCCAGGTAGGACAACCTACAATGAGCAGTTCTTC. It codes for CSVEDSPGRTTYNEQFF.

The J gene is TRBJ2-7, the V gene TRBV20-1; perhaps TRBD2 as D (5 bases). V was cut by 2 bases and J by 1 base, with 9 bases left in between. Germline loops: CDR1 DFQATT, CDR2 SNEGSKA (reference sequence). The CDR3 is made up of 13 amino acids. CDR3 nucleotide sequence: TGCAGTGCTAGATCTGGCGGGTCCTACGAGCAGTACTTC. Translating it yields CSARSGGSYEQYF.

This clonotype was seen more than once but under ten times. The chain joins TRBV9 to TRBJ2-7, with D uncertain. Germline CDR1 SGDLS, CDR2 YYNGEE. The CDR3 consists of 12 residues. Trimming shortened V by 3 bases and J by 1 base, and 5 bases separated the two germline ends. CDR3: CASSGGSYEQYF. The DNA for the CDR3 is TGTGCCAGCAGCGGGGGTTCCTACGAGCAGTACTTC.

The chain carries TRBV5-4 and TRBJ2-7, with a possible D match to TRBD1 (6 bases). Germline V CDR1 and CDR2: SGHNT, YYREEE (reference sequence). V lost 2 bases and J lost 9, with 15 bases in between. The CDR3 runs 13 residues. CDR3 region: CASSFGQIYTQYF. The CDR3 nucleotides are TGTGCCAGCAGCTTCGGACAGATCTACACGCAGTACTTC.

The CDR3 nucleotides read TGTGCCACCAGTGGACCGTCCTACGAGCAGTACTTC. Translating it yields CATSGPSYEQYF. The chain combines TRBV15 with TRBJ2-7, with D hard to call. Trimming cost V 6 bases and J 1 base, with 7 bases left between them. The CDR3 consists of 12 residues. The germline CDR1 and CDR2 sequences are LNHNV and YYDKDF (reference sequence).

The J gene is TRBJ1-4, the V gene TRBV7-8; D is unresolved. CDR1 SGHVS and CDR2 FQNEAQ come from the germline V gene. V lost 0 bases to trimming and J lost 5 bases, with 4 bases between them. This CDR3 has 13 amino acids. The DNA of the CDR3 is TGTGCCAGCAGCTTAGCTCCGAATGAAAAACTGTTTTTT. Amino acids: CASSLAPNEKLFF.